One sample yielded the 28 T cell receptor beta chains listed below, sequenced in a study of CD8 T cells in ankylosing spondylitis. TCRdb reanalysed the 5' RACE reads using MiXCR and keeps one entry per CDR3 protein. The table lists about 150,000 distinct CDR3 sequences, around 42% of them singletons. Sequencing was carried out using synovial fluid, either unsorted or a sorted T cell fraction (not recorded which). The source of these receptors is a male donor with ankylosing spondylitis.

This clonotype turned up a few times. The gene calls are TRBV12-3 or TRBV12-4 and TRBJ2-1, with D maybe TRBD2 (6 bases). V lost 5 bases and J 0 bases, leaving 14 bases between the germline ends. CDR3 length equals 16 residues. DNA for the CDR3: TGTGCCAGCAGTACTCGACTAGTCTTCTCCTACAATGAGCAGTTCTTC. Translation: CASSTRLVFSYNEQFF.

This clonotype was counted only a few times. The V gene is TRBV27, the J gene TRBJ2-5; unclear D gene. The CDR3 runs 12 residues. CDR1 MNHEY and CDR2 SMNVEV come from the germline V gene (reference sequence). Trimming removed 5 bases at V and 5 bases at J, with 9 bases between. CDR3 loop: CASSQIGETQYF. In DNA form, the CDR3 reads TGTGCCAGCAGTCAAATAGGGGAGACCCAGTACTTC.

The chain is built from TRBV7-9 and TRBJ2-7, with D possibly called TRBD1 or TRBD2 (5 bases each). CDR1 and CDR2 (germline): SEHNR, FQNEAQ (reference sequence). CDR3 length: 14 amino acids. Deletions cut 6 bases from V and 5 bases from J, with 17 bases between. CDR3 protein: CASRHGTGYDEQYF. CDR3 nucleotides: TGTGCCAGCAGACATGGGACGGGTTATGACGAGCAGTACTTC.

This clonotype was detected a few times. The chain combines TRBV12-3 or TRBV12-4 with TRBJ2-1; D perhaps matches TRBD1 (5 bases). V gave up 5 bases and J gave up 4 bases, with 18 bases separating them. This CDR3 has 16 residues. Here the CDR3 reads CASSRYGLSGYNEQFF. CDR3 nucleotides: TGTGCCAGCAGTCGGTACGGCCTATCAGGGTACAATGAGCAGTTCTTC.

The chain employs TRBV4-2 and TRBJ2-3; 7 nucleotides match TRBD2. Germline V gene data show CDR1 as LGHNA and CDR2 as YNFKEQ. Trimming cost V 1 base and J 2 bases; bases outside gene matches: 15. CDR3 length equals 19 residues. Here the CDR3 DNA reads TGTGCCAGCAGCCAAGGCCCACTGACTAGCCCGGCTGACACAGATACGCAGTATTTT. Protein product: CASSQGPLTSPADTDTQYF.

The chain carries TRBV12-3 or TRBV12-4 and TRBJ2-2, with 8 nucleotides matching TRBD2. The trim removed 5 bases at V and 7 bases at J, leaving 9 bases unmatched. CDR3 size: 15 residues. This CDR3 reads CASSPLSGAGGELFF. The DNA of the CDR3 is TGTGCCAGCAGTCCCCTTAGCGGGGCCGGCGGGGAGCTGTTTTTT.

There are many counts of this clonotype. The J gene is TRBJ2-7, the V gene TRBV6-1; 9 bases agree with TRBD1. Germline V CDR1 and CDR2: MNHNS, SASEGT. The V and J ends lost 8 bases and 3 bases, in that order; junction bases with no gene match: 8. The CDR3 totals 14 residues. CDR3 protein: CASGKGQGYYEQYF. The CDR3 DNA follows: TGTGCCAGCGGTAAAGGACAGGGGTACTACGAGCAGTACTTC.

The CDR3 DNA is TGTGCCAGCAGGAAGGGACAGGGAGGTACTGAAGCTTTCTTT. Residues: CASRKGQGGTEAFF. This chain uses TRBV6-1 with TRBJ1-1; 9 bases match TRBD1. CDR3 length: 14 amino acids. With 6 bases clipped from V and 5 bases from J, the junction kept 7 bases outside the gene matches. CDR1 MNHNS and CDR2 SASEGT come from the germline V gene.

The chain employs TRBV21-1 and TRBJ1-6; the DNA was not compared with TRBD1, the D call given in the table. TRBV21-1 is a recognized pseudogene. The CDR3 consists of 21 residues. CDR3 protein: CASSKGVTGSALPSYNSPLHF. Written as DNA, the CDR3 is TGTGCCAGCAGCAAAGGGGTGACAGGGTCTGCTTTGCCCTCCTATAATTCACCCCTCCACTTT.

The chain combines TRBV4-1 with TRBJ2-5; D tentatively fits TRBD1 or TRBD2 (5 bases each). Per germline, CDR1 MGHRA and CDR2 YSYEKL. V was clipped by 0 bases and J by 4 bases, with 15 bases between them. CDR3 length equals 16 residues. For the CDR3, the DNA is TGCGCCAGCAGCCAAGATGGGGACGGGATAGGAGAGACCCAGTACTTC. Translating it yields CASSQDGDGIGETQYF.

This clonotype was seen a handful of times. The chain combines TRBV6-2 or TRBV6-3 with TRBJ1-1; D perhaps matches TRBD1 (5 bases). CDR3 size: 14 residues. Deletions cut 5 bases from V and 7 bases from J, with 17 bases between. The germline CDR1 and CDR2 sequences are MNHEY and SVGEGT. CDR3 residues: CASSKDTGSGEAFF. For the CDR3, the DNA is TGTGCCAGCAGTAAGGACACGGGGAGCGGTGAAGCTTTCTTT.

This clonotype was seen many times. The V call is TRBV7-9, the J call TRBJ2-1; 8 bases fit TRBD2. This CDR3 region has 16 residues. V lost 1 base to trimming and J lost 2 bases; unmatched junction nucleotides: 4. CDR1 is SEHNR, CDR2 FQNEAQ, per germline (reference sequence). The CDR3 nucleotides read TGTGCCAGCAGCTTAGTGGCGGGGGGTCCCTACAATGAGCAGTTCTTC. This codes for CASSLVAGGPYNEQFF.

The V call is TRBV7-8, the J call TRBJ1-1; D is undetermined. This CDR3 contains 14 residues. In germline, CDR1 is SGHVS, CDR2 FQNEAQ. Trimming pared 7 bases from V and 0 bases from J, leaving 12 bases between. The DNA for the CDR3 is TGTGCCAGCACCCCCACATCCATGAACACTGAAGCTTTCTTT. Translated: CASTPTSMNTEAFF.

The chain employs TRBV7-4 and TRBJ2-2; 11 positions agree with TRBD1. V shed 5 bases, J shed 7 bases, and the junction held 9 bases outside the gene matches. The CDR3 covers 16 residues. Germline V gene data show CDR1 as SGHVT and CDR2 as SQSDAQ. The CDR3 bases are TGTGCCAGCAGCCCGAGGACAGGGGGCCCGGACGGGGAGCTGTTTTTT. Residues: CASSPRTGGPDGELFF.

This sequence joins TRBV15 and TRBJ2-3, with D possibly TRBD1 on 5 matching bases. The CDR3 spans 13 residues. Trimming left V 3 bases short and J 1 base short, with 5 bases between. The germline gives CDR1 LNHNV, CDR2 YYDKDF (reference sequence). The CDR3: CATSRTGTDTQYF. As DNA, the CDR3 is TGTGCCACCAGCAGGACAGGCACAGATACGCAGTATTTT.

This clonotype came up many times. CDR3 residues: CASPPDATGELFF. The CDR3 DNA sequence: TGTGCCAGCCCGCCCGACGCGACCGGGGAGCTGTTTTTT. The rearrangement links TRBV7-9 to TRBJ2-2; D is undetermined. Germline CDR1 and CDR2: SEHNR and FQNEAQ (reference sequence). The V and J ends lost 8 bases and 5 bases respectively, with 12 bases between them. CDR3 length: 13 amino acids.

The V gene is TRBV4-1, the J gene TRBJ1-4; D unclear. V shed 2 bases and J shed 7 bases, with 17 bases lying between them. This CDR3 is built from 16 residues. CDR1 MGHRA and CDR2 YSYEKL come from the germline V gene. This CDR3 is CASSQSFGWESEKLFF. DNA for the CDR3: TGCGCCAGCAGCCAATCGTTCGGCTGGGAGAGTGAAAAACTGTTTTTT.

The chain has TRBV12-3 or TRBV12-4 and TRBJ2-7; D is ambiguous. There are 14 residues in the CDR3. With 3 bases removed from V and 3 bases from J, the gap between germline ends came to 12 bases. The CDR3 loop reads CASSLGAPFYEQYF. CDR3 coding DNA: TGTGCCAGCAGTTTGGGCGCACCCTTCTACGAGCAGTACTTC.

The J gene is TRBJ2-7, the V gene TRBV12-3 or TRBV12-4; maybe TRBD2 (5 bases). Trimming shortened V by 7 bases and J by 4 bases, and 17 bases separated the two germline ends. The CDR3 extends over 14 amino acids. The CDR3 region has the DNA TGTGCCAGCACAGCCGAAGGTCGGGAATACGAGCAGTACTTC. It yields the protein CASTAEGREYEQYF.

V gene TRBV20-1 combines with J gene TRBJ2-7; D perhaps matches TRBD1 (6 bases). Germline V gene sequence: CDR1 DFQATT, CDR2 SNEGSKA (reference sequence). V was shortened by 0 bases and J by 3 bases, with 12 bases between the two germline ends. The CDR3 spans 14 residues. CDR3 region: CSARDQGPLYEQYF. Written as DNA, the CDR3 is TGCAGTGCTAGAGATCAGGGGCCCCTCTACGAGCAGTACTTC.

The chain carries TRBV29-1 and TRBJ2-7; 7 bases are shared with TRBD1. CDR1 and CDR2 from the germline V gene are SQVTM and ANQGSEA. The CDR3 is made up of 12 amino acids. The J segment lost 0 bases and the V segment lost 7 bases, leaving 3 bases of the junction unmatched. CDR3 sequence: CSAGQSSYEQYF. CDR3 coding DNA: TGCAGCGCGGGACAGTCCTCCTACGAGCAGTACTTC.

The chain has TRBV18 and TRBJ1-6; tentatively, D is TRBD1 (6 bases). Germline values: CDR1 KGHSH, CDR2 LQKENI. This CDR3 comprises 15 residues. Trimming pared 2 bases from V and 7 bases from J, leaving 12 bases between. The CDR3 DNA reads as TGTGCCAGCTCACCAAGGACAGCCGTAAATTCACCCCTCCACTTT. It codes for CASSPRTAVNSPLHF.

The table lists this clonotype with a few counts. The chain uses TRBV2 and TRBJ1-4; D unclear. Trimming stripped 7 bases from V and 7 bases from J, with 7 bases between. There are 11 residues in the CDR3. The germline V gene encodes CDR1 SNHLY and CDR2 FYNNEI. The CDR3 DNA is TGTGCCAGCATTAGGTTTGAAAAACTGTTTTTT. Encoded protein: CASIRFEKLFF.

V usage is TRBV27 and J usage is TRBJ1-5; 9 nucleotides agree with TRBD1. Trimming cost V 4 bases and J 4 bases; bases outside gene matches: 8. CDR1 and CDR2 (germline): MNHEY, SMNVEV (reference sequence). The CDR3 loop spans 16 amino acids. CDR3 loop: CASSSGTGLGNQPQHF. In DNA form, the CDR3 reads TGTGCCAGCAGTTCAGGGACAGGGCTGGGAAATCAGCCCCAGCATTTT.

The chain couples TRBV5-6 to TRBJ2-5; tentative D call: TRBD2 (6 bases). The germline gives CDR1 SGHDT, CDR2 YYEEEE. The V and J ends lost 0 bases and 4 bases respectively, with 16 bases between them. The CDR3 length is 16 residues. The CDR3 DNA sequence: TGTGCCAGCAGCTTGGGACTAGACCCACTCCCAGAGACCCAGTACTTC. The encoded protein is CASSLGLDPLPETQYF. Based on the CDR3 plus reference TRBV5-6 and TRBJ2-5, the full variable domain is DAGVTQSPTHLIKTRGQQVTLRCSPKSGHDTVSWYQQALGQGPQFIFQYYEEEERQRGNFPDRFSGHQFPNYSSELNVNALLLGDSALYLCASSLGLDPLPETQYFGPGTRLLVL.

The chain employs TRBV19 and TRBJ2-1, with TRBD2 identical over 13 bases. Per the germline V gene, CDR1 is LNHDA and CDR2 is SQIVND (reference sequence). The CDR3 is 17 amino acids. Trimming removed 2 bases from V and 4 bases from J; junction bases left unmatched: 5. CDR3 bases: TGTGCCAGTAGTATAAAGACTAGCGGGGGGCCATACAATGAGCAGTTCTTC. It yields the protein CASSIKTSGGPYNEQFF.

The CDR3 reads CASSFVPGGPYEQYF. As DNA, the CDR3 is TGTGCCAGCAGTTTTGTCCCAGGGGGGCCCTACGAGCAGTACTTC. V usage is TRBV12-3 or TRBV12-4 and J usage is TRBJ2-7; possibly TRBD1 for D (7 bases). The CDR3 sequence is 15 residues long. The ends were cut back, 3 bases at V and 2 bases at J, with 14 bases in the middle.

CDR3 in amino acids: CASSLANGESADTQYF. In DNA form, the CDR3 reads TGTGCCAGCAGCTTAGCAAATGGGGAGAGTGCAGATACGCAGTATTTT. The chain combines TRBV7-6 with TRBJ2-3, with a possible D match to TRBD2 (5 bases). CDR1 is SGHVS, CDR2 FNYEAQ, per germline. This CDR3 contains 16 residues. V was cut by 0 bases and J by 4 bases, with 14 bases left in between.